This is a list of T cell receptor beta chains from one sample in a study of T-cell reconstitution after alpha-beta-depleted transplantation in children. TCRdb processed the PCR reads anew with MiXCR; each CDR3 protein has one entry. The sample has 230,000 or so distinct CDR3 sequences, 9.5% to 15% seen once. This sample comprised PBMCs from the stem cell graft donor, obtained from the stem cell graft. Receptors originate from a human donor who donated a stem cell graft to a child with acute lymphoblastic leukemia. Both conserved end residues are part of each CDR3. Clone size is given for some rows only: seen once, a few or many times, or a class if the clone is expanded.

CASVTGSSYTDTQYF many TRBV28
CASSYKGGSYNEQFF many TRBV6-5
CASSLGEQGRQYF many TRBV7-8
CASSGRISVRSYNEQFF many TRBV27
CASSLPPPSEQYF . TRBV27
CSARGQLGDSYEQYF many TRBV20-1
CAWSGASRIGAQHF few TRBV30
CSATGWRDYNEQFF many TRBV20-1
CASSQASGGGNTIYF many TRBV4-3
CASSPGTARETQYF many TRBV12-3/TRBV12-4
CATSDWRNTEAFF many TRBV24-1
CASSLDSQRNTEAFF many TRBV5-1
CASSPGSLNIQYF many TRBV6-2/TRBV6-3
CASSRRAPGNTEAFF many TRBV6-2/TRBV6-3
CASSQGVGLYRRETQYF many TRBV3-1
CASSQDPIGREGRETQYF large TRBV3-1
CSAIRLAGVHYNEQFF few TRBV20-1
CASSLLGDTQYF many TRBV5-1
CASSYGRDQETQYF many TRBV5-1
CSVEEGNEQFF many TRBV29-1
CASSLQLAATYNEQFF . TRBV28
CASSTETGSYEQYF . TRBV21-1
CASSLQTSGRTNEQFF many TRBV7-3
CSGDRGDGYTF many TRBV29-1
CASSPLTGINTEAFF . TRBV18
CATSDPTVKNNEQFF many TRBV24-1
CSARTGLEQYF . TRBV20-1
CASSLGRGGYNEQFF many TRBV11-2
CATLGFNEKLFF . TRBV28
CASSVDWNTEAFF many TRBV9
CAWGTSGLSGANVLTF once TRBV30
CASRGGSGYSNQPQHF many TRBV19
CSVGGASTDTQYF many TRBV29-1
CASSYPRSREQYF many TRBV6-2/TRBV6-3
CASSAQAYGYTF many TRBV7-9
CASSSGNEQYF many TRBV12-3/TRBV12-4
CASSQGLAGFTDTQYF few TRBV4-3